The 23 T cell receptor beta chains given below trace back to one sample, sequenced in a study of patients and donors after allogeneic stem cell transplantation. TCRdb fed the RT-PCR reads into MiXCR, producing one record per CDR3 protein. This table has 90,000 to 120,000 distinct CDR3 sequences, approximately 40% appearing once. Sample: blood, either unsorted or a sorted T cell fraction (not recorded which). The origin of the receptors is a human donor who was either an allogeneic HSCT recipient or a stem cell or donor lymphocyte infusion donor (not recorded which). It is not recorded whose cells these are; they may come from a transplant donor.

V is TRBV20-1 and J is TRBJ1-1; possibly TRBD1 for D (5 bases). Germline CDR1 and CDR2: DFQATT and SNEGSKA (reference sequence). The CDR3 runs 12 residues. V dropped 2 bases and J dropped 4 bases, with 8 bases sitting between them. The CDR3 nucleotides are TGCAGTGCTAGACAGGGAGGCACTGAAGCTTTCTTT. This encodes CSARQGGTEAFF.

This clonotype appeared a few times. The rearrangement links TRBV12-3 or TRBV12-4 to TRBJ1-1, with TRBD1 as a possible D gene (5 bases). The CDR3 extends over 14 amino acids. V was pared by 4 bases and J by 4 bases, with 13 bases between. CDR3 loop: CASSWAGGSTEAFF. DNA for the CDR3: TGTGCCAGCAGTTGGGCCGGGGGGTCCACTGAAGCTTTCTTT.

The rearrangement uses TRBV20-1 and TRBJ2-7; no clear D. Trimming took off 3 bases at V and 3 bases at J, with 6 bases between the two ends. The germline gives CDR1 DFQATT, CDR2 SNEGSKA (reference sequence). The CDR3 totals 11 residues. CDR3 region: CSASWFYEQYF. The CDR3 coding sequence is TGCAGTGCTAGCTGGTTCTACGAGCAGTACTTC.

This clonotype was counted only a few times. The rearrangement joins TRBV5-1 to TRBJ2-2; 9 nucleotides match TRBD2. V lost 1 base and J lost 0; bases outside the gene matches: 7. This CDR3 contains 18 residues. Per the germline V gene, CDR1 is SGHRS and CDR2 is YFSETQ. The CDR3 bases are TGCGCCAGCAGCTTGTCTCCTAGCGGGGCCGCGAACACCGGGGAGCTGTTTTTT. The encoded protein is CASSLSPSGAANTGELFF.

This clonotype was counted a few times. This chain joins TRBV4-3 and TRBJ2-1, with TRBD2 matching 8 bases. V lost 2 bases to trimming and J lost 10 bases; unmatched junction nucleotides: 7. Germline CDR1 reads LGHNA; CDR2 reads YSLEER. The CDR3 is made up of 14 amino acids. DNA of the CDR3: TGCGCCAGCAGCCAACCGGGACTAGTCGAAGAGCAGTTCTTC. Residues: CASSQPGLVEEQFF.

This chain connects TRBV12-3 or TRBV12-4 to TRBJ1-2; TRBD1 is a possible D gene (5 bases). V shed 5 bases and J shed 2 bases, with 15 bases lying between them. CDR3 length: 15 residues. The CDR3 protein is CASSGSGTVNYGYTF. In DNA form, the CDR3 reads TGTGCCAGCAGTGGTTCCGGGACGGTCAACTATGGCTACACCTTC.

This clonotype showed up just a few times. This chain links TRBV7-2 with TRBJ1-2, with D possibly matching TRBD1 (5 bases). Trimming removed 4 bases from V and 12 bases from J, with 21 bases in between. Germline lookup yields CDR1 SGHTA and CDR2 FQGNSA. The CDR3 has 14 amino acids. The CDR3 DNA reads as TGTGCCAGCAGCTCGAGAACAGGTGCCCCCACTCACACCTTC. Translated: CASSSRTGAPTHTF. Full variable domain (remainder filled in from reference TRBV7-2 and TRBJ1-2): GAGVSQSPSNKVTEKGKDVELRCDPISGHTALYWYRQSLGQGLEFLIYFQGNSAPDKSGLPSDRFSAERTGGSVSTLTIQRTQQEDSAVYLCASSSRTGAPTHTFGSGTRLTVV.

This clonotype has more than one count but fewer than ten. The chain combines TRBV20-1 with TRBJ2-7, with a tentative D call TRBD2 (6 bases). The CDR3 is 13 residues long. Per the germline V gene, CDR1 is DFQATT and CDR2 is SNEGSKA (reference sequence). V lost 3 bases, J lost 5 bases, and 14 bases lay in between. In DNA, the CDR3 is TGCAGTGCTAGCCCCTGGGAGGTTGACGAGCAGTACTTC. This codes for CSASPWEVDEQYF.

In this sample, this clonotype turned up a few times. The chain couples TRBV7-8 to TRBJ2-1; D is possibly TRBD1 (5 bases). The germline gives CDR1 SGHVS, CDR2 FQNEAQ. This CDR3 is built from 15 residues. V lost 4 bases and J 0 bases, leaving 10 bases between the germline ends. CDR3 sequence: CASSSRRGSYNEQFF. The CDR3 bases are TGTGCCAGCAGCTCCCGTAGGGGCTCCTACAATGAGCAGTTCTTC.

The chain carries TRBV7-2 and TRBJ1-3, with D perhaps TRBD1 (6 bases). V was pared by 2 bases and J by 7 bases, with 12 bases between. This CDR3 region has 14 residues. CDR1 and CDR2 from the germline V gene are SGHTA and FQGNSA. CDR3 DNA: TGTGCCAGCAGCTTAAGTCAGGGGCACAACACCATATATTTT. Encoded protein: CASSLSQGHNTIYF.

V gene TRBV12-5 combines with J gene TRBJ2-4, with 7 bases fitting TRBD1. Trimming cost V 0 bases and J 3 bases; bases outside gene matches: 5. The CDR3 covers 16 residues. Germline-derived CDR1 and CDR2 are LGHNT and FRNRAP. CDR3 sequence reads: CASGLVGRQGKNIQYF. CDR3 DNA sequence: TGTGCTAGTGGTTTGGTAGGAAGACAGGGCAAAAACATTCAGTACTTC.

The V gene is TRBV28, the J gene TRBJ1-5; D may be TRBD1 (5 bases). Germline assignment: CDR1 MDHEN and CDR2 SYDVKM. Between the trimmed V and J ends, which lost 6 bases and 0 bases, there was a span of 12 bases. There are 15 residues in the CDR3. CDR3 DNA sequence: TGTGCCAGCAGCCAGGGTTTCTATAGCAATCAGCCCCAGCATTTT. Amino acids: CASSQGFYSNQPQHF.

This clonotype showed up just a few times. V gene TRBV5-6 combines with J gene TRBJ1-6, with TRBD1 as a possible D gene (5 bases). This CDR3 is 14 amino acids long. Germline CDR1 SGHDT, CDR2 YYEEEE. Trimming removed 0 bases from V and 14 bases from J, with 15 bases in between. CDR3: CASSLGQGPLALHF. In DNA, the CDR3 is TGTGCCAGCAGCTTGGGGCAGGGACCTTTAGCCCTCCACTTT.

This clonotype showed up just a few times. This sequence joins TRBV4-2 and TRBJ1-2; D is unresolved. CDR1 and CDR2 from the germline V gene are LGHNA and YNFKEQ. CDR3 length equals 14 residues. V was shortened by 0 bases and J by 4 bases, with 9 bases between the two germline ends. CDR3 sequence reads: CASSQDLYGYGYTF. The CDR3, as DNA: TGTGCCAGCAGCCAAGACCTATATGGCTATGGCTACACCTTC.

This clonotype was counted between two and nine times. J is TRBJ1-2 and V is TRBV9; the D gene is possibly TRBD1 (6 bases). The CDR3 is 16 residues long. The V end was cut by 0 bases, the J end by 4 bases, with 16 bases between. Germline lookup yields CDR1 SGDLS and CDR2 YYNGEE. CDR3 sequence reads: CASSVAGTRLSYGYTF. The CDR3 coding sequence is TGTGCCAGCAGCGTAGCTGGGACACGGCTGAGCTATGGCTACACCTTC.

This clonotype has more than one count but fewer than ten. The rearrangement joins TRBV6-1 to TRBJ2-3; TRBD2 aligns across 7 bases. The CDR3 is 14 residues long. Germline V lookup: CDR1 MNHNS, CDR2 SASEGT. The trim removed 7 bases at V and 2 bases at J, leaving 6 bases unmatched. The CDR3 sequence is CASMVGGITDTQYF. The DNA of the CDR3 is TGTGCCAGCATGGTGGGGGGGATCACAGATACGCAGTATTTT.

This clonotype was counted between two and nine times. The chain couples TRBV5-6 to TRBJ1-5; the D gene is possibly TRBD1 (6 bases). Per the germline V gene, CDR1 is SGHDT and CDR2 is YYEEEE. There are 14 residues in the CDR3. V gave up 2 bases and J gave up 7 bases, with 13 bases separating them. The chain's CDR3 is CASSFRDTKQPQHF. The CDR3 DNA sequence: TGTGCCAGCAGCTTCCGGGACACTAAACAGCCCCAGCATTTT.

The V and J genes are TRBV27 and TRBJ2-7, with a weak D call TRBD2 (5 bases). Trimming left V 9 bases short and J 3 bases short, with 12 bases between. The CDR3 is made up of 12 amino acids. Germline lookup yields CDR1 MNHEY and CDR2 SMNVEV (reference sequence). CDR3 in amino acids: CARDGEDYEQYF. Written as DNA, the CDR3 is TGTGCCAGAGACGGGGAAGACTACGAGCAGTACTTC.

The chain couples TRBV7-9 to TRBJ1-5, with D tentatively TRBD1 (5 bases). The germline gives CDR1 SEHNR, CDR2 FQNEAQ (reference sequence). This CDR3 is built from 15 residues. Deletions cut 4 bases from V and 1 base from J, with 11 bases between. This CDR3 is CASSYGGASNQPQHF. The CDR3 DNA reads TGTGCCAGCAGCTACGGAGGGGCGAGCAATCAGCCCCAGCATTTT.

This clonotype was counted at least ten times. The rearrangement uses TRBV20-1 and TRBJ1-5; tentative D call: TRBD1 (6 bases). The CDR3 has 14 amino acids. Per the germline V gene, CDR1 is DFQATT and CDR2 is SNEGSKA (reference sequence). Trimming took off 3 bases at V and 0 bases at J, with 9 bases between the two ends. The CDR3 loop reads CSARTGNSNQPQHF. The CDR3 DNA reads TGCAGTGCTAGGACAGGTAATAGCAATCAGCCCCAGCATTTT.

This clonotype was seen a few times. V is TRBV6-5 and J is TRBJ1-1; D not certain. This CDR3 has 13 amino acids. Germline V lookup: CDR1 MNHEY, CDR2 SVGAGI. The ends were cut back, 2 bases at V and 1 base at J, with 5 bases in the middle. Here the CDR3 DNA reads TGTGCCAGCAGTTACCTCACGAACACTGAAGCTTTCTTT. Translated: CASSYLTNTEAFF.

V is TRBV7-8 and J is TRBJ2-3; TRBD2 matches at 9 bases. The length of the CDR3 is 15 residues. Germline values: CDR1 SGHVS, CDR2 FQNEAQ. Trimming took 1 base from V and 8 from J; bases not matched to a gene: 7. CDR3 region: CASSLGGSGRATQYF. The CDR3 DNA sequence: TGTGCCAGCAGCTTAGGTGGTAGCGGGAGAGCTACGCAGTATTTT. The whole variable domain, remainder taken from reference TRBV7-8 and TRBJ2-3, is GAGVSQSPRYKVAKRGQDVALRCDPISGHVSLFWYQQALGQGPEFLTYFQNEAQLDKSGLPSDRFFAERPEGSVSTLKIQRTQQEDSAVYLCASSLGGSGRATQYFGPGTRLTVL.

The rearrangement joins TRBV12-5 to TRBJ2-2; possibly TRBD1 or TRBD2 for D (6 bases each). The CDR3 extends over 15 amino acids. Trimming shortened V by 3 bases and J by 0 bases, and 8 bases separated the two germline ends. The germline gives CDR1 LGHNT, CDR2 FRNRAP. In nucleotides, the CDR3 is TGTGCTAGTGGTTTCCGGGGGCCGAACACCGGGGAGCTGTTTTTT. It encodes CASGFRGPNTGELFF.